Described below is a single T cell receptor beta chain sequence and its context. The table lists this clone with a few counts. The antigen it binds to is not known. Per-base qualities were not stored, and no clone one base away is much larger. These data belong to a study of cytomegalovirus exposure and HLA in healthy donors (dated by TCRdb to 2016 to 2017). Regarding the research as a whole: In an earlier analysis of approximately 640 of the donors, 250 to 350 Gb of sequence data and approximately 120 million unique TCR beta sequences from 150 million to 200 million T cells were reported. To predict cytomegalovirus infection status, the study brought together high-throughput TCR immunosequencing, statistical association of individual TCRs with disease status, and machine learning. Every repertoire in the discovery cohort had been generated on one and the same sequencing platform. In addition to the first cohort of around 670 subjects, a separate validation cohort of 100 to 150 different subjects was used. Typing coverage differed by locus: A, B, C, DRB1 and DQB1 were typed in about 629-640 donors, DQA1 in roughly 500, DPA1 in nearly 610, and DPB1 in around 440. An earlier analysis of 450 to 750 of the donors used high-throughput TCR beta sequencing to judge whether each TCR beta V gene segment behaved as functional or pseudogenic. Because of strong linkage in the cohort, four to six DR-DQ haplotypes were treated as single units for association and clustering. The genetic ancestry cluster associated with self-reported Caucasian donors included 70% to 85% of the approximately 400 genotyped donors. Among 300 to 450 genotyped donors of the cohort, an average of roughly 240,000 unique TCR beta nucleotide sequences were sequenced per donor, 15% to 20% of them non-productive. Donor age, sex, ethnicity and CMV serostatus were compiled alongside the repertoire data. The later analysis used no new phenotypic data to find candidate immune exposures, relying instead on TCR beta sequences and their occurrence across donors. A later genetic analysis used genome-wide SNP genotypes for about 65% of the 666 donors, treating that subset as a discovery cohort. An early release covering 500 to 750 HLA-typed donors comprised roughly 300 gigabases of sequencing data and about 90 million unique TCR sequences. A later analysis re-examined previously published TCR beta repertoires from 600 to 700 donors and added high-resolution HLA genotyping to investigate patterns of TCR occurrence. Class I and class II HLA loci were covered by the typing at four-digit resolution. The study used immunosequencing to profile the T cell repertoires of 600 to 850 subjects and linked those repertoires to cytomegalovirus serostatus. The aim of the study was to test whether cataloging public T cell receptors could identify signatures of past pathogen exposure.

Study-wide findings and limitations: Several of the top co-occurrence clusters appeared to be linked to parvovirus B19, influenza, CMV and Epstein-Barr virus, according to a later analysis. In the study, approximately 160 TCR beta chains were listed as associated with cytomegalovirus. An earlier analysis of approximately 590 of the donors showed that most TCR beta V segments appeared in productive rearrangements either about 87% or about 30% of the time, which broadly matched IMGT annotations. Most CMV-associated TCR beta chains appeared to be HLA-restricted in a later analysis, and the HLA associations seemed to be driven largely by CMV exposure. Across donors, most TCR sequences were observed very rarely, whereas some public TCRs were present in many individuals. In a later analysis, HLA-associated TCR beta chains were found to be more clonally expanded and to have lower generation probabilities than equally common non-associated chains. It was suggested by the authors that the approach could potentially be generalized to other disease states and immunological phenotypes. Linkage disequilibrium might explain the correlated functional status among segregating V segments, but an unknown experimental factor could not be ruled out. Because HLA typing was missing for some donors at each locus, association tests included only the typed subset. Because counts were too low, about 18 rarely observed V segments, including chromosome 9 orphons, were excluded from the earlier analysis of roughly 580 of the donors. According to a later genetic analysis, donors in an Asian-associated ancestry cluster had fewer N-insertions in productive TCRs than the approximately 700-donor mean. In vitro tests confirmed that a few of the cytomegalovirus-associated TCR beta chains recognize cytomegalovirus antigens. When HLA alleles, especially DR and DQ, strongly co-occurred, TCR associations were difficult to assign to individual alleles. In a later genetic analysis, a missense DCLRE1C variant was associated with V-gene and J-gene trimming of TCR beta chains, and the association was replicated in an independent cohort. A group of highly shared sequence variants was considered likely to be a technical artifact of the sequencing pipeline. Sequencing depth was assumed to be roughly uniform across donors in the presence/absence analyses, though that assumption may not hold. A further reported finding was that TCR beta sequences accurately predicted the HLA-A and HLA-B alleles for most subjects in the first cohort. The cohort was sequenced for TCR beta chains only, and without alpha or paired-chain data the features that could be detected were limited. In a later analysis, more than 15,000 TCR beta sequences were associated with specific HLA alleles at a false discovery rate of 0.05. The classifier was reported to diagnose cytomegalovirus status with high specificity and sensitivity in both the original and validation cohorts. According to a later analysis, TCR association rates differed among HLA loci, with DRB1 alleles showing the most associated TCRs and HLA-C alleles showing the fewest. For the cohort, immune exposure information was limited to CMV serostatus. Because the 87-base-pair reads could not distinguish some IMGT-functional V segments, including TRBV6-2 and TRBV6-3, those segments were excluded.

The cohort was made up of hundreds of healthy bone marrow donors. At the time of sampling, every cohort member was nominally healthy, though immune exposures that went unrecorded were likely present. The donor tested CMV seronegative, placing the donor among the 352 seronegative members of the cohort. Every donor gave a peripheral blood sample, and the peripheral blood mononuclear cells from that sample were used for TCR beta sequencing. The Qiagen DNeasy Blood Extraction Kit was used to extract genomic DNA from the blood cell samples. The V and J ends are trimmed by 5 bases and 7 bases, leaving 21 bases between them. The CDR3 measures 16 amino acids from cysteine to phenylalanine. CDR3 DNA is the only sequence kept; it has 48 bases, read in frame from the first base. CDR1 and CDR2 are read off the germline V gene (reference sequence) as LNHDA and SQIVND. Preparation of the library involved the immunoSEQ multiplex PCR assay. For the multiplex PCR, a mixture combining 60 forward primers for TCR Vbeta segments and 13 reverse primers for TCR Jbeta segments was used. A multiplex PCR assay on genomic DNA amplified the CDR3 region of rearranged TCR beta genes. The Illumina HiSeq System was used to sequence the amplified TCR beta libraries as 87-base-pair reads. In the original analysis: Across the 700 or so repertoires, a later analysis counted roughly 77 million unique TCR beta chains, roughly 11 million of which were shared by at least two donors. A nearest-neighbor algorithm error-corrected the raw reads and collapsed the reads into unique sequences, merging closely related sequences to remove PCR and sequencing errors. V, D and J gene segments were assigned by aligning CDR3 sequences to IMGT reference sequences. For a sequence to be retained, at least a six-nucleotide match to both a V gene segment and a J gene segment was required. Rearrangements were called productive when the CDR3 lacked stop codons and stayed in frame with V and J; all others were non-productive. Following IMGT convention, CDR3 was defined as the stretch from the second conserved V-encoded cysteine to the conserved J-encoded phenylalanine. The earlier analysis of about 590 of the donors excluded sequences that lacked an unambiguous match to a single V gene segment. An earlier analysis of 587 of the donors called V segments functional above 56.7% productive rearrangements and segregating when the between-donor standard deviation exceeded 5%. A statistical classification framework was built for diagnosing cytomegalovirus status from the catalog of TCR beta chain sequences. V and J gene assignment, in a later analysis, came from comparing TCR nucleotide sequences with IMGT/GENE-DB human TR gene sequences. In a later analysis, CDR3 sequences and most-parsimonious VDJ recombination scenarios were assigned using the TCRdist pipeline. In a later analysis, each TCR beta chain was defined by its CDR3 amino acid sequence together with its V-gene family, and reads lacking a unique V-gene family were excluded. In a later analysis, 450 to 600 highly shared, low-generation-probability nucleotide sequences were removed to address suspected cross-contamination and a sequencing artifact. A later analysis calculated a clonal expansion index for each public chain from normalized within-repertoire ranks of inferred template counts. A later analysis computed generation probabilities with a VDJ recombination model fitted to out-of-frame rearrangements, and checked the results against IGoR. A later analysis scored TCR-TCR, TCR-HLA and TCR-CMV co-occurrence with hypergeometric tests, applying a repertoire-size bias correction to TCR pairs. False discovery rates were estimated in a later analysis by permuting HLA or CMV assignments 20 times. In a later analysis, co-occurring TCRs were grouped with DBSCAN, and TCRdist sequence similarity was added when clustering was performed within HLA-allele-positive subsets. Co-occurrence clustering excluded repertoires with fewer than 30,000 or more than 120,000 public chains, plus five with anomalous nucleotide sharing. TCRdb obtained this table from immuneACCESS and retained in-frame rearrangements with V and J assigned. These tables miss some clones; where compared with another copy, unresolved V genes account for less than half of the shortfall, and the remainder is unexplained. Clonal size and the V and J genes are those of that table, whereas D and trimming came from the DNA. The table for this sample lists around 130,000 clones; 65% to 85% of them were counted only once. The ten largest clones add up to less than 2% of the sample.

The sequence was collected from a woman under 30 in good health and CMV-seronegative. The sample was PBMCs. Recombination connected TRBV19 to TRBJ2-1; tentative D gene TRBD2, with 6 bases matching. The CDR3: CASSFRDSGLLNEQFF. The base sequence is TGTGCCAGTAGTTTCAGGGATTCGGGACTGTTAAATGAGCAGTTCTTC.